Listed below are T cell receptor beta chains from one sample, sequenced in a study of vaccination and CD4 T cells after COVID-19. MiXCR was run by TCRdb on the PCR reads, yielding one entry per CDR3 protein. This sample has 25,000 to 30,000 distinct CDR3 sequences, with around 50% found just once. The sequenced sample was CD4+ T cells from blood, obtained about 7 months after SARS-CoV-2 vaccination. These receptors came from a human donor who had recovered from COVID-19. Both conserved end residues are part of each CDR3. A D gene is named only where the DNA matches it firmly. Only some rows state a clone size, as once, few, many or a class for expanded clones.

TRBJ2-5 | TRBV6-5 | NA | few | CASSYSRGQETQYF | TGTGCCAGCAGTTACTCCCGGGGGCAAGAGACCCAGTACTTC
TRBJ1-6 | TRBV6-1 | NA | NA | CASRSVLPVYSPLHF | TGTGCCAGCCGGTCAGTTCTCCCCGTATACTCACCCCTCCACTTT
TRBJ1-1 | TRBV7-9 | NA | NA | CASSWSRDTNTEAFF | TGTGCCAGCAGCTGGTCCCGGGACACGAACACTGAAGCTTTCTTT
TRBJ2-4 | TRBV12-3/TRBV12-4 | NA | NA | CASSLRTAAKNIQYF | TGTGCCAGCAGTCTCCGGACAGCAGCCAAAAACATTCAGTACTTC
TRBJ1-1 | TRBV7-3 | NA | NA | CASSLRGGWGTEAFF | TGTGCCAGCAGCCTAAGGGGGGGCTGGGGCACTGAAGCTTTCTTT
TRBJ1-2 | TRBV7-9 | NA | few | CASSLLNSPYGYTF | TGTGCCAGCAGCTTGTTGAACTCGCCCTATGGCTACACCTTC
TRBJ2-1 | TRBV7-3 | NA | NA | CASSFQGSNEQFF | TGTGCCAGCAGCTTTCAAGGGTCCAATGAGCAGTTCTTC
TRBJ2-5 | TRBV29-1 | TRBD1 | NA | CSVTGEETQYF | TGCAGCGTGACAGGGGAAGAGACCCAGTACTTC
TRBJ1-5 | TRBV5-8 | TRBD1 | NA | CASSPGTGGNQPQHF | TGTGCCAGCAGCCCGGGGACAGGTGGCAATCAGCCCCAGCATTTT
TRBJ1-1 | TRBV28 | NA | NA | CASRGLITEAFF | TGTGCCAGCAGGGGGCTGATCACTGAAGCTTTCTTT
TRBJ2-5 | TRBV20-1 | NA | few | CSARQETQYF | TGCAGTGCTAGGCAGGAGACCCAGTACTTC
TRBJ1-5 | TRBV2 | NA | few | CASSHGDSNQPQHF | TGTGCCAGCAGTCATGGGGATAGCAATCAGCCCCAGCATTTT
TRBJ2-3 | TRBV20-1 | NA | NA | CSARDPRATTKPF | TGCAGTGCTAGAGATCCCCGCGCGACCACCAAGCCTTTT
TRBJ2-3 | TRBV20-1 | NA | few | CSASGWGAGVTDTQYF | TGCAGTGCTAGTGGTTGGGGGGCGGGAGTCACAGATACGCAGTATTTT
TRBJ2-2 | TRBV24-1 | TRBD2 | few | CATSDPLAGGNTGELFF | TGTGCCACCAGTGACCCACTAGCGGGAGGGAACACCGGGGAGCTGTTTTTT
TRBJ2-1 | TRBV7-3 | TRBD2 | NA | CASRDSGRAGEQFF | TGTGCCAGCAGGGATAGCGGGAGGGCCGGTGAGCAGTTCTTC
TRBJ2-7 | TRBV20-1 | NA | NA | CSARGHGTTYEQYF | TGCAGTGCTAGAGGGCACGGGACGACCTACGAGCAGTACTTC
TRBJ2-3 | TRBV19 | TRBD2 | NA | CASSIDLAGGPDTQYF | TGTGCCAGTAGTATAGATCTAGCGGGAGGGCCTGATACGCAGTATTTT
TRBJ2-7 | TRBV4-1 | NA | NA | CASSQEGTYEQYF | TGCGCCAGCAGCCAAGAAGGCACCTACGAGCAGTACTTC
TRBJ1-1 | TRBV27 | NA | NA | CASSFSDRSAAFF | TGTGCCAGCAGTTTCTCCGACAGGTCGGCGGCTTTCTTT
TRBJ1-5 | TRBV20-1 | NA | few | CSASQPAAYRNQPQHF | TGCAGTGCTAGCCAGCCGGCAGCCTACAGAAATCAGCCCCAGCATTTT
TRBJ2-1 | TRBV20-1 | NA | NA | CSAQITSGQFF | TGCAGTGCTCAAATTACTTCGGGGCAGTTCTTC
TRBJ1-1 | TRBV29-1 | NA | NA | CSVEESVNTEAFF | TGCAGCGTTGAAGAATCTGTGAACACTGAAGCTTTCTTT
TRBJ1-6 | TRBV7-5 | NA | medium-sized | CISVPEVGTVGNSPLHF | NA
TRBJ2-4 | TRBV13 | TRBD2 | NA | CASRGRREDIQYF | TGTGCCAGCCGTGGGCGACGGGAGGACATTCAGTACTTC
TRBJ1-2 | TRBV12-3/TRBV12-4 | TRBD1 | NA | CASSLLKDRVNGYTF | TGTGCCAGCAGTCTTCTCAAAGACAGGGTGAATGGCTACACCTTC
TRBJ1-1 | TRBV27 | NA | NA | CASRQGGTEAFF | TGTGCCAGCAGGCAGGGTGGTACTGAAGCTTTCTTT
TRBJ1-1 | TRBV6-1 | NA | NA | CASESGQREGDTEAFF | TGTGCCAGCGAATCAGGACAGAGAGAAGGTGACACTGAAGCTTTCTTT